This is a list of T cell receptor beta chains from one sample in a study of kidney transplant recipient with SARS-CoV-2 infection. TCRdb redid the calling of the reads with MiXCR, one entry per CDR3 protein. Among 200,000 to 300,000 distinct CDR3 sequences listed, about 28% were seen once. Material: a blood sample, obtained at baseline and on day 111 from a kidney transplant recipient. The receptors were gathered from a young adult male patient who had COVID-19 and was a kidney transplant recipient. These T cells may partly come from the graft donor. The conserved cysteine and the conserved F or W are not part of the CDR3 here. A D gene is named only where the DNA matches it firmly.

v_call d_call cdr3_aa
TRBV5-4 TRBD2 ASSLRTSDEQF
TRBV7-9 NA ASSIGQTDTQY
TRBV20-1 NA SATEMDSLRSYEQY
TRBV7-3 TRBD1 ASSPPGQGTPGANVLT
TRBV9 TRBD1 ASSGGTGSTGELF
TRBV7-3 TRBD2 ASSSAGGGADTQY
TRBV28 NA ASRLPPGRGKDEQY
TRBV6-5 NA ASSLFQSYNSPLH
TRBV7-9 TRBD1 ASSPETGNYGYT
TRBV5-4 NA ASSLDRGGLGNTIY
TRBV7-2 NA ASSLWQGPSYEQY
TRBV7-8 NA ASTRGGNSNQPQH
TRBV30 NA AWSDDPSKLF
TRBV5-1 TRBD2 ASSLATSGGSNEQY
TRBV7-4 NA ASSNGPSARKTYGYT
TRBV5-1 TRBD2 ASSGTSGGYEQY
TRBV6-5 NA ASSPVGARGDTQY
TRBV5-4 NA ASSRESGSGELF
TRBV20-1 NA SARDMAGSY
TRBV6-1 NA ASSEAWSSGNTIY
TRBV2 TRBD1 ASSGARGFADAQY
TRBV7-1 NA ASSSDNHEGKTYGYT
TRBV6-5 TRBD2 ASSSTSGSGVDTQY
TRBV6-5 TRBD1 ASSSTTGQATSPLH
TRBV15 NA ATSHLRRCGKTYGYT
TRBV19 TRBD1 ASSRTGIQETQY
TRBV6-5 NA ASSLSFSMRRTYGYT
TRBV27 NA ASSLPGYSEQY
TRBV10-1 NA ASSDQTGSSYEQY
TRBV29-1 TRBD2 SVGRLAGGPDTQY
TRBV20-1 NA SARGTGNEQF
TRBV6-5 NA ASSETSESTGELF
TRBV6-2/TRBV6-3 NA ASLGQNTGELF
TRBV7-8 TRBD2 ASSQSGTKREETQY
TRBV19 TRBD2 ASSPGFSGRPQETQY
TRBV20-1 NA SARLGLSNQPQH
TRBV7-2 TRBD2 ASSRLAGVNIQY
TRBV5-4 TRBD1 ASSLAGTGPYEQY
TRBV28 NA ASSLRDQPQH
TRBV10-2 NA ASSLAPTSRKTYGYT
TRBV12-5 NA ASASSYEQY
TRBV30 NA AWSVPYLGFTDTQY